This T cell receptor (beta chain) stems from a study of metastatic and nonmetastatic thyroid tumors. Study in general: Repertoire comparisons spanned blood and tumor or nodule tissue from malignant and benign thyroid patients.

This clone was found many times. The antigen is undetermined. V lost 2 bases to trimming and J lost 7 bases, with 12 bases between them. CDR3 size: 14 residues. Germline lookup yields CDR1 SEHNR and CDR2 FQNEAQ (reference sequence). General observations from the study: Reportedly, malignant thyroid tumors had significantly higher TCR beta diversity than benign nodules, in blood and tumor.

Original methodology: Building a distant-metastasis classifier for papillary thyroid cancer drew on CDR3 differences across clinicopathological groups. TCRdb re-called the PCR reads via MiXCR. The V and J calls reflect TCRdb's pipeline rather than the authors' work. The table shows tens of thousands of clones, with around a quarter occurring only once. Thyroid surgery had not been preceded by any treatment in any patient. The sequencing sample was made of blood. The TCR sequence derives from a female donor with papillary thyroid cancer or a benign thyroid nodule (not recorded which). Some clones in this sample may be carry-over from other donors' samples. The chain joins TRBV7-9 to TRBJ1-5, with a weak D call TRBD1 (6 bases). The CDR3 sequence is CASSLTGSKQPQHF. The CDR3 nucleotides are TGTGCCAGCAGCTTAACAGGGTCAAAACAGCCCCAGCATTTT.